This entry concerns a single T cell receptor (beta chain). Antigen unknown. The data derive from a study of OX40 agonist ivuxolimab in advanced cancers. Study-level information: Patients received intravenous ivuxolimab every 2 weeks at 0.01 to 10 mg/kg.

Study-level findings and limits: Among the lowest peripheral clonal expansion occurred in 0.1-3.0 mg/kg partial responders.

Baseline was the first blood sampling point, followed by cycle 4 day 1 and cycle 7 day 1. Germline values: CDR1 LGHNA, CDR2 YSLEER. The CDR3 runs 15 residues. After removal of 4 bases from V and 6 bases from J, the junction contained 5 bases not matched to a gene. The method was immunoSEQ multiplex PCR; TCRdb's version includes in-frame clones alone and lacks a portion of them. The sample yields roughly 56,000 clones, roughly 85% seen once. V and J are TRBV4-3 and TRBJ2-2; 10 nucleotides line up with TRBD1. The sequence was obtained from an adult with an advanced solid tumor such as melanoma, head and neck, liver or kidney cancer. The source was CD4+ or CD8+ T cells sorted from blood, collected in a trial of the OX40 agonist ivuxolimab. The CDR3 region has the DNA TGCGCCAGCAGCCCGGGACAGGGGATTGCCGGGGAGCTGTTTTTT. Encoded protein: CASSPGQGIAGELFF.